These 25 T cell receptor beta chains were sequenced from one sample in a study of blood T cell repertoires in COVID-19. Clones were sequenced by immunoSEQ multiplex PCR, and TCRdb holds only the in-frame ones, with some missing. This sample has about 180,000 clones; nearly 90% occur once, and the top ten carry around 2.3%. Specimen: PBMCs or T cells enriched from blood (not recorded which). These receptors all stem from a woman between 40 and 55 years old with acute COVID-19.

This sequence joins TRBV3-1 (or the pseudogene TRBV3-2) and TRBJ2-5; D is uncertain. CDR1 and CDR2 (germline): LGHDT, YNNKEL (reference sequence). V lost 2 bases to trimming and J lost 2 bases, with 12 bases between them. This CDR3 is 15 amino acids long. For the CDR3, the DNA is TGTGCCAGCAGCCAACTGTGGAGAAATCAAGAGACCCAGTACTTC. This translates into CASSQLWRNQETQYF.

In this sample, this clone turned up once. The V and J genes are TRBV10-3 and TRBJ2-3; 8 nucleotides match TRBD1. Germline CDR1 and CDR2: ENHRY and SYGVKD. The V gene end was trimmed by 3 bases and the J gene end by 0 bases; junction bases not matched to a gene: 5. This CDR3 is built from 16 residues. CDR3 in amino acids: CAISDATGVSTDTQYF. The CDR3 DNA reads TGTGCCATCAGTGACGCGACAGGGGTTAGCACAGATACGCAGTATTTT.

J is TRBJ2-3 and V is TRBV29-1; a possible D gene is TRBD2 (5 bases). The germline CDR1 and CDR2 sequences are SQVTM and ANQGSEA. This CDR3 is 12 amino acids long. The ends were cut back, 5 bases at V and 1 base at J, with 7 bases in the middle. The CDR3 bases are TGCAGCGTTCCGAGGGGCACAGATACGCAGTATTTT. Translating gives CSVPRGTDTQYF.

V and J are TRBV28 and TRBJ1-3; D is unresolved. CDR1 and CDR2 (germline): MDHEN, SYDVKM. This CDR3 contains 16 residues. V was pared by 4 bases and J by 0 bases, with 13 bases between. The CDR3: CASSSPGLDSGNTIYF. The CDR3 nucleotides read TGTGCCAGCAGTTCTCCCGGACTTGACTCTGGAAACACCATATATTTT.

V and J are TRBV5-1 and TRBJ2-7; TRBD1 agrees at 8 bases. The CDR3 totals 13 residues. Trimming took 5 bases from V and 7 from J; bases not matched to a gene: 8. Germline V lookup: CDR1 SGHRS, CDR2 YFSETQ. The CDR3 is CASRSGGGREQYF. For the CDR3, the DNA is TGCGCCAGCAGATCAGGGGGCGGACGTGAGCAGTACTTC.

In nucleotides, the CDR3 is TGTGCCATTCGCCGGGACAGGGGTCCGGGGGGCACCGGGGAGCTGTTTTTT. This encodes CAIRRDRGPGGTGELFF. This chain joins TRBV10-3 and TRBJ2-2, with 10 bases fitting TRBD1. J lost 4 bases, V lost 9 bases, and 14 bases had no gene match. CDR1 is ENHRY, CDR2 SYGVKD, per germline. The length of the CDR3 is 17 residues.

V usage is TRBV5-6 and J usage is TRBJ2-6; 8 positions match TRBD1. This CDR3 is built from 16 residues. The V gene's germline CDR1 is SGHDT and CDR2 YYEEEE. The ends lost 2 bases at V and 4 bases at J; junction bases unmatched: 5. The CDR3 DNA follows: TGTGCCAGCAGCTTTGCAGGGGGCGGCGGGGCCAACGTCCTGACTTTC. It yields the protein CASSFAGGGGANVLTF. The complete variable domain, with remaining parts taken from reference TRBV5-6 and TRBJ2-6, reads DAGVTQSPTHLIKTRGQQVTLRCSPKSGHDTVSWYQQALGQGPQFIFQYYEEEERQRGNFPDRFSGHQFPNYSSELNVNALLLGDSALYLCASSFAGGGGANVLTFGAGSRLTVL.

This clone was seen a few times. The chain links TRBV5-8 to TRBJ2-2; TRBD1 aligns across 9 bases. Germline V gene lookup returns CDR1 SGHTS and CDR2 YDEGEE. This CDR3 is 17 amino acids long. Trimming cost V 0 bases and J 2 bases; bases outside gene matches: 5. The CDR3 region is CASSLGATGGNTGELFF. For the CDR3, the DNA is TGTGCCAGCAGCTTGGGGGCGACAGGGGGAAACACCGGGGAGCTGTTTTTT.

CDR3 protein: CASSGERAGELFF. As DNA, the CDR3 is TGTGCCAGCAGCGGCGAGAGGGCCGGGGAGCTGTTTTTT. This chain joins TRBV5-5 and TRBJ2-2; D might be TRBD2 (5 bases). Trimming removed 4 bases from V and 6 bases from J, with 10 bases in between. This CDR3 contains 13 residues. The V gene's germline CDR1 is SGHKS and CDR2 YYEKEE (reference sequence).

This rearrangement joins TRBV9 to TRBJ2-7, with 7 bases lining up with TRBD1. This CDR3 region has 16 residues. CDR1 and CDR2 (germline): SGDLS, YYNGEE. With 4 bases clipped from V and 3 bases from J, the junction kept 13 bases outside the gene matches. DNA of the CDR3: TGTGCCAGCAGCTCCTCCGACAGGGCGAACAGCTACGAGCAGTACTTC. This gives the protein CASSSSDRANSYEQYF. Full variable domain (missing parts from reference TRBV9 and TRBJ2-7): DSGVTQTPKHLITATGQRVTLRCSPRSGDLSVYWYQQSLDQGLQFLIQYYNGEERAKGNILERFSAQQFPDLHSELNLSSLELGDSALYFCASSSSDRANSYEQYFGPGTRLTVT.

CDR3 sequence reads: CASSRQGLEKLFF. The CDR3, as DNA: TGTGCCAGTAGCCGACAGGGCCTTGAAAAACTGTTTTTT. V usage is TRBV19 and J usage is TRBJ1-4; 7 bases are a match to TRBD1. With V trimmed by 6 bases and J by 7 bases, 5 bases remained unmatched. This CDR3 comprises 13 residues. From germline, CDR1 is LNHDA and CDR2 SQIVND (reference sequence).

The chain combines TRBV6-2 or TRBV6-3 with TRBJ1-1, with unresolved D. CDR1 is MNHEY and CDR2 is SVGEGT in the germline V gene. This CDR3 has 13 residues. V was clipped by 4 bases and J by 0 bases, with 6 bases between them. The CDR3 spells CASSLQLNTEAFF. The CDR3 coding sequence is TGTGCCAGCAGTTTACAGCTGAACACTGAAGCTTTCTTT.

This chain joins TRBV15 and TRBJ1-2; a weak D match, TRBD1 (5 bases). Germline V gene data show CDR1 as LNHNV and CDR2 as YYDKDF (reference sequence). V was shortened by 0 bases and J by 8 bases, with 13 bases between the two germline ends. The length of the CDR3 is 14 residues. The CDR3 DNA reads as TGTGCCACCAGCAGAGAAACAGGCTTCGGGGGCTACACCTTC. It specifies CATSRETGFGGYTF.

This chain joins TRBV6-4 and TRBJ1-6, with D perhaps matching TRBD1 (6 bases). This CDR3 has 14 residues. Between the trimmed V and J ends, which lost 4 bases and 7 bases, there was a span of 11 bases. Germline values: CDR1 MRHNA, CDR2 SNTAGT. CDR3 nucleotide sequence: TGTGCCAGCAGTGCCGGGACACCAAATTCACCCCTCCACTTT. This gives the protein CASSAGTPNSPLHF.

The chain joins TRBV21-1 to TRBJ2-1; TRBD2 is the table's D call, not checked against the DNA. TRBV21-1 is marked as a pseudogene. This CDR3 region has 14 residues. The DNA of the CDR3 is TGTGCCAGCAGCAACTTGAGGGTTTTGAATGAGCAGTTCTTC. It specifies CASSNLRVLNEQFF.

This clone was counted a few times. This chain joins TRBV7-8 and TRBJ2-7; 7 bases are shared with TRBD2. Per germline, CDR1 SGHVS and CDR2 FQNEAQ. The CDR3 has 16 residues. V was pared by 6 bases and J by 6 bases, with 17 bases of the junction left unmatched. The CDR3 DNA reads TGTGCCAGCAGTTCCCTACCGGGACGGGGGGTCGGCGAGCAGTACTTC. The encoded protein is CASSSLPGRGVGEQYF. Together with reference TRBV7-8 and TRBJ2-7, the CDR3 gives the full variable domain: GAGVSQSPRYKVAKRGQDVALRCDPISGHVSLFWYQQALGQGPEFLTYFQNEAQLDKSGLPSDRFFAERPEGSVSTLKIQRTQQEDSAVYLCASSSLPGRGVGEQYFGPGTRLTVT.

The rearrangement links TRBV5-1 to TRBJ2-3; 8 nucleotides agree with TRBD1. This CDR3 region has 15 residues. V gave up 1 base and J gave up 6 bases; unmatched junction bases: 7. The germline gives CDR1 SGHRS, CDR2 YFSETQ. In nucleotides, the CDR3 is TGCGCCAGCAGCTTGCCCCAGGGGGCGCGGGATACGCAGTATTTT. It is translated as CASSLPQGARDTQYF.

This chain uses TRBV28 with TRBJ1-2, with no clear D. Germline V CDR1 and CDR2: MDHEN, SYDVKM. V dropped 1 base and J dropped 2 bases, with 8 bases sitting between them. The CDR3 has 14 residues. The CDR3 DNA sequence: TGTGCCAGCAGTTTATTACAGTCGAACTATGGCTACACCTTC. Its protein product is CASSLLQSNYGYTF.

The V call is TRBV20-1, the J call TRBJ1-2; D is unresolved. Germline V gene sequence: CDR1 DFQATT, CDR2 SNEGSKA (reference sequence). This CDR3 contains 11 residues. V was pared by 5 bases and J by 14 bases, with 18 bases between. As DNA, the CDR3 is TGCAGTGCTGCCGGGAGGATCACTCAAACCTTC. It encodes CSAAGRITQTF.

The chain joins TRBV5-1 to TRBJ2-5, with TRBD2 identical over 11 bases. V trimming: 4 bases; J trimming: 5 bases; junction bases outside the gene matches: 7. The V gene's germline CDR1 is SGHRS and CDR2 YFSETQ. The CDR3 is 15 residues long. CDR3 coding DNA: TGCGCCAGCAGCCGGGGACTAGCGGCCGAGGAGACCCAGTACTTC. It codes for CASSRGLAAEETQYF.

This chain uses TRBV5-4 with TRBJ2-1, with D possibly being TRBD2 (6 bases). The CDR3 has 14 amino acids. CDR1 and CDR2 (germline): SGHNT, YYREEE (reference sequence). V lost 5 bases, J lost 7 bases, and 16 bases lay in between. In DNA, the CDR3 is TGTGCCAGCAGTGGTCTCGGGAGTGGGAATGAGCAGTTCTTC. Translation: CASSGLGSGNEQFF.

CDR3 protein: CASSSLQGKTQYF. In DNA form, the CDR3 reads TGTGCCAGCAGTAGCCTACAGGGAAAGACCCAGTACTTC. J is TRBJ2-5 and V is TRBV12-3 or TRBV12-4, with TRBD1 as a possible D gene (6 bases). The CDR3 is 13 residues long. The ends were cut back, 5 bases at V and 6 bases at J, with 13 bases in the middle.

The V call is TRBV1, the J call TRBJ2-3; the D segment call TRBD1 is taken from the table without a DNA check. TRBV1 is marked as a pseudogene. The CDR3 is 16 residues long. Here the CDR3 DNA reads TGCACCAGCAGCCTGCTTTGGGGCGGCCGTACAGATACGCAGTATTTT. Protein: CTSSLLWGGRTDTQYF.

The V and J genes are TRBV9 and TRBJ1-6; 7 bases align to TRBD1. Trimming took 3 bases from V and 7 from J; bases not matched to a gene: 7. This CDR3 is built from 15 residues. The germline V gene has CDR1 SGDLS and CDR2 YYNGEE. This chain's CDR3 is CASSEGAGMNSPLHF. The CDR3 nucleotides read TGTGCCAGCAGCGAGGGGGCAGGGATGAATTCACCCCTCCACTTT.

The genes are TRBV2 and TRBJ1-5, with D maybe TRBD1 (5 bases). V was shortened by 4 bases and J by 0 bases, with 16 bases between the two germline ends. CDR1 and CDR2 from the germline V gene are SNHLY and FYNNEI. This CDR3 contains 17 residues. DNA of the CDR3: TGTGCCAGCAGTGGACCTGACAGCGGGTATAGCAATCAGCCCCAGCATTTT. Its translation: CASSGPDSGYSNQPQHF.